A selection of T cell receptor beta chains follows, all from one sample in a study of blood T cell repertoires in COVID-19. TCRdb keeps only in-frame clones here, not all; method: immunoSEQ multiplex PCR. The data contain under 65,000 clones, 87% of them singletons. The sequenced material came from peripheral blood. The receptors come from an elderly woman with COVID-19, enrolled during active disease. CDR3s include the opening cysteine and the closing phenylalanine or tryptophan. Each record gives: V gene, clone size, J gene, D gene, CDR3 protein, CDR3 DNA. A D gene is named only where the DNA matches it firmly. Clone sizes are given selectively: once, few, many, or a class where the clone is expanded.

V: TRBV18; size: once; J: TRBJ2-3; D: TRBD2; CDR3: CASSPVVIAGSSTSTDTQYF; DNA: TGTGCCAGCTCACCAGTAGTGATAGCGGGGAGTTCAACTAGCACAGATACGCAGTATTTT
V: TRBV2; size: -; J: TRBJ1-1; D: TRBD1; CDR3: CASSVAGGTEAFF; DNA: TGTGCCAGCAGTGTGGCAGGGGGCACTGAAGCTTTCTTT
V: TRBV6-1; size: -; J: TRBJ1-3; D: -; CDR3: CASSESGRGNTIYF; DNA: TGTGCCAGCAGTGAATCGGGGAGAGGAAACACCATATATTTT
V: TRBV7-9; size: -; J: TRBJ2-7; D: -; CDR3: CASSLGGPYEQYF; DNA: TGTGCCAGCAGCTTAGGAGGTCCCTACGAGCAGTACTTC
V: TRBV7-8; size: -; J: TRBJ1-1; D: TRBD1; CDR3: CASSLATGTEAFF; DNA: TGTGCCAGCAGCTTAGCGACAGGGACTGAAGCTTTCTTT
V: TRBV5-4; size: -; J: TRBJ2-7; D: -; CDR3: CASSRTTPPYEQYF; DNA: TGTGCCAGCAGCCGGACAACCCCCCCCTACGAGCAGTACTTC
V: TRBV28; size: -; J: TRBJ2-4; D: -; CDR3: CASSPGEIAKNIQYF; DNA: TGTGCCAGCAGTCCAGGGGAGATAGCCAAAAACATTCAGTACTTC
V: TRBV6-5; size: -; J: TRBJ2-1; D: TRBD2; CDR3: CASSRDYYNEQFF; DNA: TGTGCCAGCAGTAGGGACTACTACAATGAGCAGTTCTTC
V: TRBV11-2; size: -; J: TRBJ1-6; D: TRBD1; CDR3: CASSLRQGVGNSPLHF; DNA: TGTGCCAGCAGCTTAAGGCAGGGGGTTGGGAATTCACCCCTCCACTTT
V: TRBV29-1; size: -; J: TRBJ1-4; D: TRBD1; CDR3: CSVYTQGANEKLFF; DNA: TGCAGCGTGTATACCCAGGGGGCCAATGAAAAACTGTTTTTT
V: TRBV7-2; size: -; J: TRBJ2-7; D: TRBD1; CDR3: CASSRRQGTYEQYF; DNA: TGTGCCAGCAGCCGCAGACAGGGGACCTACGAGCAGTACTTC
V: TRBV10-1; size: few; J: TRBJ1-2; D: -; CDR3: CASSDFPNYGYTF; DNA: TGCGCCAGCAGTGATTTTCCAAACTATGGCTACACCTTC
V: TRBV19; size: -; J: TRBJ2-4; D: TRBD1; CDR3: CASSSSSTGGLAKNIQYF; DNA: TGTGCCAGTAGTTCCTCCTCCACAGGGGGCCTAGCCAAAAACATTCAGTACTTC
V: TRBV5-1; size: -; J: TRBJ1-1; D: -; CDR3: CASSGNPGHLNTEAFF; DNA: TGCGCCAGCAGCGGTAACCCGGGACATTTGAACACTGAAGCTTTCTTT
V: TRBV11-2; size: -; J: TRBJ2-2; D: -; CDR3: CASSLGTTTHTGELFF; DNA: TGTGCCAGCAGCTTAGGAACTACAACCCACACCGGGGAGCTGTTTTTT
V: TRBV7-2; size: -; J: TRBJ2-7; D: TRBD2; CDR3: CASSLDSGGNYEQYF; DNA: TGTGCCAGCAGCTTAGATAGCGGGGGTAACTACGAGCAGTACTTC
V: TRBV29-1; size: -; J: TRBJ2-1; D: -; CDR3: CSVAGTNSYNEQFF; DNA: TGCAGCGTTGCCGGGACAAACTCCTACAATGAGCAGTTCTTC
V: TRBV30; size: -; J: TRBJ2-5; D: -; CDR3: CAWSVLLGTQYF; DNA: TGTGCCTGGAGTGTACTATTGGGGACCCAGTACTTC
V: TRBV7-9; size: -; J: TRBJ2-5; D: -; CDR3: CASSLEIAIETQYF; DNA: TGTGCCAGCAGCTTAGAGATAGCAATAGAGACCCAGTACTTC
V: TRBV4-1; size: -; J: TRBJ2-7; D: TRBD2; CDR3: CASSQRLTSADSEQYF; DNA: TGCGCCAGCAGCCAACGCCTGACTAGCGCCGACTCCGAGCAGTACTTC
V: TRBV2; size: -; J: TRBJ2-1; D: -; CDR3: CASSEARGNYNEQFF; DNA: TGTGCCAGCAGTGAAGCTAGGGGGAACTACAATGAGCAGTTCTTC
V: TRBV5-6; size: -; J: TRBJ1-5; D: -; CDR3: CASSLGHLNQPQHF; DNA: TGTGCCAGCAGCTTGGGACACCTCAATCAGCCCCAGCATTTT
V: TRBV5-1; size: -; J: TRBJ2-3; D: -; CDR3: CASSFLGETDTQYF; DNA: TGCGCCAGCAGCTTCTTAGGGGAAACAGATACGCAGTATTTT
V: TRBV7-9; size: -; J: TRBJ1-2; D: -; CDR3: CASSPPGRTNYGYTF; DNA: TGTGCCAGCAGCCCACCAGGGAGGACTAACTATGGCTACACCTTC
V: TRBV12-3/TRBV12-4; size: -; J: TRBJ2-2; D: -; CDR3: CASSPQEGGELFF; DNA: TGTGCCAGCAGTCCTCAGGAGGGCGGGGAGCTGTTTTTT
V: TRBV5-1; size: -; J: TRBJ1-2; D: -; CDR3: CASSLSQNNYGYTF; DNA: TGCGCCAGCAGCTTGAGTCAGAACAACTATGGCTACACCTTC
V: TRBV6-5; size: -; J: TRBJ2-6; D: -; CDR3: CASSAQTGANVLTF; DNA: TGTGCCAGCAGCGCCCAGACTGGGGCCAACGTCCTGACTTTC
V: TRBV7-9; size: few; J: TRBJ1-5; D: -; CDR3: CASSIRGQPQHF; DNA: TGTGCCAGCAGCATCAGGGGCCAGCCCCAGCATTTT
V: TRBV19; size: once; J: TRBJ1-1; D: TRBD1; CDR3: CASRQGSTEAFF; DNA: TGTGCCAGCAGACAGGGTAGCACTGAAGCTTTCTTT
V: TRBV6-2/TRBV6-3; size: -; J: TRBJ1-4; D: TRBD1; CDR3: CASSYSGQGISNEKLFF; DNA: TGTGCCAGCAGTTACTCAGGACAGGGGATTTCCAATGAAAAACTGTTTTTT
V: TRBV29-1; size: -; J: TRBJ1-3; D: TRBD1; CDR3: CSVERQGAGNTIYF; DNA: TGCAGCGTCGAGCGACAGGGAGCTGGAAACACCATATATTTT
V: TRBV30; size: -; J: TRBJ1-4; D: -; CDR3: CAWEGVGPHEKLFF; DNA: TGTGCCTGGGAGGGGGTCGGGCCACATGAAAAACTGTTTTTT
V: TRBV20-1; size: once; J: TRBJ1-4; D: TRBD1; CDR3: CSAWDRGKLFF; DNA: TGCAGTGCTTGGGACAGGGGAAAACTGTTTTTT
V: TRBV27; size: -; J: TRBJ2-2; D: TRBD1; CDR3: CASSYYGTGNTGELFF; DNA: TGTGCCAGCAGTTACTACGGGACAGGGAACACCGGGGAGCTGTTTTTT
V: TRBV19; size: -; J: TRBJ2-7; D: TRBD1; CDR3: CASTRTGENIGPFEQYF; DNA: TGTGCCAGTACCCGGACAGGGGAGAATATTGGCCCCTTCGAGCAGTACTTC
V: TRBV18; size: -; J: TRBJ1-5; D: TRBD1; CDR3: CASSFSPGTGMNGHQPQHF; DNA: TGTGCCAGCTCATTCTCCCCCGGGACAGGGATGAATGGGCATCAGCCCCAGCATTTT